Each of the 7 T cell receptor beta chains below was sequenced from the same sample in a study of CD8 T cell repertoires and HIV-1 epitope variants. Their target antigens are unknown. TCRdb's copy holds only in-frame clones and misses some; the assay was immunoSEQ multiplex PCR. The sample lists about 6,000 clones; roughly 60% were seen once. Sample: cultured CD8+ T cells derived from PBMCs. These receptor sequences come from a male donor with HIV.

The chain combines TRBV5-1 with TRBJ2-3; no firm D call. This CDR3 region has 12 residues. Germline V gene data show CDR1 as SGHRS and CDR2 as YFSETQ. The germline V and J ends were trimmed by 2 bases and 6 bases, with 7 bases remaining between them. Here the CDR3 reads CASSFDGDTQYF. The DNA for the CDR3 is TGCGCCAGCAGCTTCGATGGGGATACGCAGTATTTT. Filled out from reference TRBV5-1 and TRBJ2-3, the complete variable domain reads KAGVTQTPRYLIKTRGQQVTLSCSPISGHRSVSWYQQTPGQGLQFLFEYFSETQRNKGNFPGRFSGRQFSNSRSEMNVSTLELGDSALYLCASSFDGDTQYFGPGTRLTVL.

The J gene is TRBJ2-7, the V gene TRBV25-1; no clear D. The V end was cut by 4 bases, the J end by 3 bases, with 4 bases between. CDR1 is MGHDK, CDR2 SYGVNS, per germline. This CDR3 is built from 11 residues. The CDR3 here is CASSVYYEQYF. The CDR3 DNA sequence: TGTGCCAGCAGTGTCTACTACGAGCAGTACTTC.

The rearrangement uses TRBV19 and TRBJ1-1; TRBD1 might be the D (6 bases). Germline V gene data show CDR1 as LNHDA and CDR2 as SQIVND (reference sequence). The CDR3 is made up of 13 amino acids. Trimming cost V 3 bases and J 4 bases, with 9 bases left between them. The chain's CDR3 is CASSIGGPTEAFF. The CDR3 bases are TGTGCCAGTAGTATTGGGGGGCCCACTGAAGCTTTCTTT. Full variable domain (remainder filled in from reference TRBV19 and TRBJ1-1): DGGITQSPKYLFRKEGQNVTLSCEQNLNHDAMYWYRQDPGQGLRLIYYSQIVNDFQKGDIAEGYSVSREKKESFPLTVTSAQKNPTAFYLCASSIGGPTEAFFGQGTRLTVV.

The CDR3 DNA is TGTGCCACCCATTTCGATAGCGGGGGTTCCTACAATGAGCAGTTCTTC. Translation: CATHFDSGGSYNEQFF. This rearrangement joins TRBV28 to TRBJ2-1; 9 nucleotides agree with TRBD2. The CDR3 extends over 16 amino acids. CDR1 and CDR2 (germline): MDHEN, SYDVKM. The J segment lost 1 base and the V segment lost 10 bases, leaving 11 bases of the junction unmatched.

The CDR3 bases are TGTGCCAGCAGTGCCACAGGGGGTGGGACTGAAGCTTTCTTT. Encoded protein: CASSATGGGTEAFF. The chain is built from TRBV14 and TRBJ1-1, with 8 bases identical to TRBD1. Looked up from germline, CDR1 is SGHDN and CDR2 is FVKESK. J was trimmed by 5 bases and V by 6 bases; bases with no gene match: 8. CDR3 size: 14 residues.

The chain recombines TRBV9 with TRBJ1-1; TRBD1 agrees at 12 bases. This CDR3 contains 16 residues. V lost 3 bases, J lost 9 bases, and 12 bases stayed unmatched. Germline CDR1 SGDLS, CDR2 YYNGEE. CDR3 sequence reads: CASSAGTGGNLEKAFF. CDR3 DNA sequence: TGTGCCAGCAGCGCTGGGACAGGGGGCAATCTGGAAAAAGCTTTCTTT.

In its sample, this clone was seen a few times. This chain links TRBV19 with TRBJ1-1, with D hard to call. This CDR3 is 13 amino acids long. With 8 bases removed from V and 4 bases from J, the gap between germline ends came to 14 bases. The germline V gene has CDR1 LNHDA and CDR2 SQIVND (reference sequence). The CDR3 sequence is CASSASDGTEAFF. The CDR3 DNA is TGTGCCAGTTCTGCCTCTGACGGCACTGAAGCTTTCTTT.